This T cell receptor (beta chain) came from a study of blood T cells in healthy people across ages. PCR was performed a second time for roughly 7 to 12 cycles using a sample-barcoded 5' primer and a J-beta primer mix. Each cDNA molecule was tagged by a template-switch adaptor with 12 random nucleotides. TCRdb re-called the 5' RACE reads through MiXCR, storing one row per CDR3 protein. The profile shows 980,000 or so distinct CDR3 sequences, roughly 52% of them singletons. Peripheral blood from each donor was collected in a volume of approximately 10 milliliters. Each sample gave at least 6.5 million isolated PBMCs. There were at least 5.5 micrograms of total RNA extracted from every sample. Sequences were obtained from blood. The TCR was taken from a man aged 25 to 45 in good health.

The CDR3 sequence: CSARGRGRSEQYF. The CDR3, as DNA: TGCAGTGCTAGAGGCAGGGGAAGAAGCGAGCAGTACTTC. V usage is TRBV20-1 and J usage is TRBJ2-7; tentative D call: TRBD1 (6 bases). The CDR3 sequence is 13 residues long. V dropped 1 base and J dropped 6 bases, with 13 bases sitting between them. Looked up from germline, CDR1 is DFQATT and CDR2 is SNEGSKA (reference sequence).